This T cell receptor beta chain derives from a study of CD8 T cells in Susac syndrome. This CDR3 has 18 amino acids. Per germline, CDR1 SGHVS and CDR2 FNYEAQ. V lost 4 bases to trimming and J lost 5 bases, with 27 bases between them. After extraction with the RNeasy kit, roughly 0.5 to 1 ug of the RNA was reverse transcribed using random hexamers. TCRdb reanalysed the immunoSEQ multiplex PCR reads using MiXCR and keeps one entry per CDR3 protein. In the table there are tens of thousands of distinct CDR3 sequences, 94% of which are singletons. This TCR came from a human donor with Susac syndrome. The chain combines TRBV7-6 with TRBJ2-7; tentatively, D is TRBD2 (8 bases). Source material: CD8+ T cells from PBMCs. The CDR3 is CASSSGTDDGTSPDEQYF. The CDR3 nucleotides are TGTGCCAGCAGCTCCGGGACAGACGACGGGACTAGTCCGGACGAGCAGTACTTC.